These T cell receptor beta chains were read from a single sample in a study of cytomegalovirus exposure and HLA in healthy donors. The table came from immunoSEQ multiplex PCR; TCRdb's copy has only in-frame clones and leaves some out. Of under 150,000 clones listed, approximately 85% are singletons. Source material: PBMCs. The receptors originated from a woman aged 50 to 60 in good health and CMV-seropositive. The CDR3 runs from the conserved cysteine through the conserved F or W.

V	J	CDR3
TRBV5-5	TRBJ1-4	CASSSRQGNEKLFF
TRBV7-9	TRBJ2-7	CASSLRDSRRYEQYF
TRBV2	TRBJ1-6	CASSREGNSPLHF
TRBV28	TRBJ1-2	CASSLQVGYGYTF
TRBV4-1	TRBJ2-3	CASSQVPPRTGAGTDTQYF
TRBV30	TRBJ2-7	CAWGLAGGPYEQYF
TRBV2	TRBJ1-1	CASSDRWTNTEAFF
TRBV28	TRBJ1-1	CALVGFGQGAGTEAFF
TRBV6-6	TRBJ2-3	CASSPDRDTQYF
TRBV6-5	TRBJ1-6	CASTPGRSPLHF
TRBV5-1	TRBJ1-2	CASSLGQGGDGYTF
TRBV7-9	TRBJ2-6	CASSLAVSGANVLTF
TRBV27	TRBJ2-1	CASSWDREVSYNEQFF
TRBV9	TRBJ2-1	CASSVMTSGNEQFF
TRBV28	TRBJ2-1	CASTFAREGNEQFF
TRBV6-1	TRBJ2-1	CASSAGPHVSVYNEQFF
TRBV6-5	TRBJ1-4	CASSEVATNEKLFF
TRBV18	TRBJ1-2	CASSPADYGYTF
TRBV29-1	TRBJ2-7	CSVEGGPGQGRSEQYF
TRBV5-1	TRBJ2-3	CASSWGRASGFADTQYF
TRBV7-3	TRBJ2-3	CASSFIAGGDTDTQYF
TRBV5-1	TRBJ1-4	CASSLKAGGSEKLFF
TRBV21-1	TRBJ1-2	CASGCTGGGSGYTF
TRBV19	TRBJ2-7	CASSHPSSYEQYF
TRBV28	TRBJ1-5	CASRLSVRQGYQPQHF
TRBV11-2	TRBJ2-1	CASSLDATGSLNEQFF
TRBV5-5	TRBJ1-5	CASSLQGTQPQHF
TRBV7-8	TRBJ1-1	CASSRRQGAYTEAFF
TRBV2	TRBJ1-1	CASRATGPTEAFF